These T cell receptor beta chains were read from a single sample in a study of T cell changes during pregnancy in multiple sclerosis. The assay was immunoSEQ multiplex PCR, and TCRdb's table has in-frame clones only and misses some. Of about 62,000 clones listed, roughly nine tenths were seen once; the top ten hold 2.5% to 3%. The source material was peripheral blood, sampled in the first trimester of pregnancy. The receptors stem from a female donor with multiple sclerosis, enrolled in a pregnancy study. Both conserved end residues are part of each CDR3. The D gene is left open where the match is weak. Size tells how often a clone was seen (once, few, many) or the class of an expanded clone, and some rows leave it out.

CDR3 length: 16; V gene: TRBV4-3; clone size: .; J gene: TRBJ2-1; D gene: TRBD2; CDR3 protein: CASSQVAGGPKNEQFF; CDR3 DNA: TGCGCCAGCAGCCAAGTCGCGGGGGGGCCGAAAAATGAGCAGTTCTTC
CDR3 length: 15; V gene: TRBV6-5; clone size: .; J gene: TRBJ2-7; D gene: .; CDR3 protein: CASSYSKFGAYEQYF; CDR3 DNA: TGTGCCAGCAGTTACTCGAAGTTCGGGGCCTACGAGCAGTACTTC
CDR3 length: 14; V gene: TRBV6-5; clone size: .; J gene: TRBJ1-1; D gene: .; CDR3 protein: CASSYASGRTEAFF; CDR3 DNA: TGTGCCAGCAGTTACGCTTCGGGGAGGACTGAAGCTTTCTTT
CDR3 length: 14; V gene: TRBV5-1; clone size: .; J gene: TRBJ2-7; D gene: .; CDR3 protein: CASSLAGEAYEQYF; CDR3 DNA: TGCGCCAGCAGCTTGGCGGGGGAAGCCTACGAGCAGTACTTC
CDR3 length: 15; V gene: TRBV10-2; clone size: .; J gene: TRBJ1-2; D gene: TRBD1; CDR3 protein: CASSDWRDSNYGYTF; CDR3 DNA: TGCGCCAGCAGTGATTGGCGGGACAGTAACTATGGCTACACCTTC
CDR3 length: 15; V gene: TRBV18; clone size: .; J gene: TRBJ2-1; D gene: TRBD1; CDR3 protein: CASSPPGQKINEQFF; CDR3 DNA: TGTGCCAGCTCACCACCGGGACAGAAAATCAATGAGCAGTTCTTC
CDR3 length: 16; V gene: TRBV13; clone size: .; J gene: TRBJ2-7; D gene: TRBD2; CDR3 protein: CASSWGASGGTYEQYF; CDR3 DNA: TGTGCCAGCAGCTGGGGGGCTAGCGGGGGAACCTACGAGCAGTACTTC
CDR3 length: 15; V gene: TRBV29-1; clone size: once; J gene: TRBJ1-2; D gene: TRBD1; CDR3 protein: CSVEATGGGNYGYTF; CDR3 DNA: TGCAGCGTTGAAGCGACAGGGGGCGGTAACTATGGCTACACCTTC
CDR3 length: 12; V gene: TRBV10-3; clone size: .; J gene: TRBJ2-7; D gene: TRBD1; CDR3 protein: CAIGQGPYEQYF; CDR3 DNA: TGTGCCATCGGACAGGGACCCTACGAGCAGTACTTC
CDR3 length: 12; V gene: TRBV7-2; clone size: .; J gene: TRBJ1-5; D gene: .; CDR3 protein: CASSYFSQPQHF; CDR3 DNA: TGTGCCAGCAGCTACTTTAGTCAGCCCCAGCATTTT
CDR3 length: 16; V gene: TRBV5-4; clone size: once; J gene: TRBJ2-5; D gene: TRBD2; CDR3 protein: CASSSALAGVGETQYF; CDR3 DNA: TGTGCCAGCAGCTCGGCACTAGCGGGAGTAGGTGAGACCCAGTACTTC
CDR3 length: 14; V gene: TRBV5-1; clone size: .; J gene: TRBJ1-5; D gene: .; CDR3 protein: CASSLERPNQPQHF; CDR3 DNA: TGCGCCAGCAGCTTGGAGCGACCCAATCAGCCCCAGCATTTT
CDR3 length: 15; V gene: TRBV7-9; clone size: once; J gene: TRBJ2-1; D gene: .; CDR3 protein: CASSFGSGLTNEQFF; CDR3 DNA: TGTGCCAGCAGCTTCGGTAGCGGATTAACGAATGAGCAGTTCTTC
CDR3 length: 19; V gene: TRBV5-1; clone size: .; J gene: TRBJ2-3; D gene: .; CDR3 protein: CASSLIGVGLWGDADTQYF; CDR3 DNA: TGCGCCAGCAGCTTGATTGGAGTGGGCCTGTGGGGAGACGCCGATACGCAGTATTTT
CDR3 length: 15; V gene: TRBV18; clone size: few; J gene: TRBJ2-5; D gene: .; CDR3 protein: CASSQTGIAMETQYF; CDR3 DNA: TGTGCCAGCTCTCAGACAGGTATCGCTATGGAGACCCAGTACTTC
CDR3 length: 13; V gene: TRBV9; clone size: .; J gene: TRBJ1-2; D gene: .; CDR3 protein: CASSVVNSDGYTF; CDR3 DNA: TGTGCCAGCAGCGTAGTGAACTCTGATGGCTACACCTTC
CDR3 length: 15; V gene: TRBV6-5; clone size: .; J gene: TRBJ1-3; D gene: .; CDR3 protein: CASSYFRGSGNTIYF; CDR3 DNA: TGTGCCAGCAGTTATTTTCGGGGTTCTGGAAACACCATATATTTT
CDR3 length: 15; V gene: TRBV4-2; clone size: few; J gene: TRBJ2-7; D gene: TRBD1; CDR3 protein: CASSQTPGQGYEQYF; CDR3 DNA: TGTGCCAGCAGCCAAACGCCGGGACAGGGCTACGAGCAGTACTTC
CDR3 length: 14; V gene: TRBV6-1; clone size: .; J gene: TRBJ2-7; D gene: TRBD2; CDR3 protein: CASSEGVGGGEQYF; CDR3 DNA: TGTGCCAGCAGTGAAGGAGTGGGCGGGGGCGAGCAGTACTTC
CDR3 length: 17; V gene: TRBV5-6; clone size: .; J gene: TRBJ2-7; D gene: .; CDR3 protein: CASSRWVAGGSSYEQYF; CDR3 DNA: TGTGCCAGCAGCCGTTGGGTAGCAGGGGGGAGCTCCTACGAGCAGTACTTC
CDR3 length: 15; V gene: TRBV2; clone size: .; J gene: TRBJ2-3; D gene: TRBD2; CDR3 protein: CASRLTSGKTDTQYF; CDR3 DNA: TGTGCCAGCCGCCTAACTAGCGGGAAGACAGATACGCAGTATTTT
CDR3 length: 14; V gene: TRBV30; clone size: .; J gene: TRBJ2-3; D gene: .; CDR3 protein: CAWDTVGGTDTQYF; CDR3 DNA: TGTGCCTGGGACACCGTCGGGGGCACAGATACGCAGTATTTT
CDR3 length: 14; V gene: TRBV4-2; clone size: .; J gene: TRBJ1-2; D gene: TRBD1; CDR3 protein: CASSQANRGSGYTF; CDR3 DNA: TGTGCCAGCAGCCAAGCCAACAGGGGGTCTGGCTACACCTTC
CDR3 length: 15; V gene: TRBV27; clone size: .; J gene: TRBJ1-5; D gene: TRBD1; CDR3 protein: CASSLRGQGNQPQHF; CDR3 DNA: TGTGCCAGCAGTTTACGGGGACAGGGAAATCAGCCCCAGCATTTT
CDR3 length: 16; V gene: TRBV15; clone size: .; J gene: TRBJ1-5; D gene: TRBD1; CDR3 protein: CATSRDRTGNNQPQHF; CDR3 DNA: TGTGCCACCAGCAGAGATAGGACAGGGAACAATCAGCCCCAGCATTTT
CDR3 length: 15; V gene: TRBV25-1; clone size: .; J gene: TRBJ1-4; D gene: .; CDR3 protein: CASSDLTVTGEKLFF; CDR3 DNA: TGTGCCAGCAGTGACCTGACAGTGACGGGTGAAAAACTGTTTTTT
CDR3 length: 12; V gene: TRBV5-4; clone size: .; J gene: TRBJ2-7; D gene: TRBD1; CDR3 protein: CASTSDRGEQYF; CDR3 DNA: TGTGCCAGCACCTCGGACAGGGGGGAGCAGTACTTC
CDR3 length: 16; V gene: TRBV10-1; clone size: .; J gene: TRBJ2-7; D gene: TRBD1; CDR3 protein: CASSEIPWTGSYEQYF; CDR3 DNA: TGCGCCAGCAGTGAGATCCCCTGGACAGGGTCCTACGAGCAGTACTTC
CDR3 length: 14; V gene: TRBV30; clone size: many; J gene: TRBJ1-5; D gene: TRBD1; CDR3 protein: CAWSQDRGYQPQHF; CDR3 DNA: TGTGCCTGGAGTCAAGACAGGGGATATCAGCCCCAGCATTTT
CDR3 length: 15; V gene: TRBV12-5; clone size: .; J gene: TRBJ2-3; D gene: TRBD2; CDR3 protein: CASGMTSGVGNTQYF; CDR3 DNA: TGTGCTAGTGGTATGACTAGCGGGGTTGGAAATACGCAGTATTTT
CDR3 length: 15; V gene: TRBV7-6; clone size: .; J gene: TRBJ1-3; D gene: .; CDR3 protein: CASSLGRAGGNTIYF; CDR3 DNA: TGTGCCAGCAGCTTAGGGAGGGCCGGTGGAAACACCATATATTTT
CDR3 length: 13; V gene: TRBV29-1; clone size: .; J gene: TRBJ2-7; D gene: TRBD1; CDR3 protein: CSVLDRVIGEQYF; CDR3 DNA: TGCAGCGTCCTAGACAGGGTAATAGGCGAGCAGTACTTC
CDR3 length: 14; V gene: TRBV6-5; clone size: .; J gene: TRBJ2-1; D gene: .; CDR3 protein: CASSHGQGGNEQFF; CDR3 DNA: TGTGCCAGCAGCCACGGACAGGGAGGGAATGAGCAGTTCTTC
CDR3 length: 15; V gene: TRBV11-1; clone size: .; J gene: TRBJ2-7; D gene: TRBD1; CDR3 protein: CASSLVGTGSYEQYF; CDR3 DNA: TGTGCCAGCAGCTTAGTAGGGACAGGCAGCTACGAGCAGTACTTC
CDR3 length: 16; V gene: TRBV27; clone size: .; J gene: TRBJ1-2; D gene: .; CDR3 protein: CASRITGTSLTYGYTF; CDR3 DNA: TGTGCCAGCAGAATAACCGGGACATCTCTCACCTATGGCTACACCTTC
CDR3 length: 15; V gene: TRBV6-5; clone size: .; J gene: TRBJ2-3; D gene: TRBD2; CDR3 protein: CATVGTGLATNTQYF; CDR3 DNA: TGTGCCACCGTGGGTACGGGACTAGCGACAAATACGCAGTATTTT
CDR3 length: 15; V gene: TRBV7-9; clone size: .; J gene: TRBJ1-6; D gene: .; CDR3 protein: CASSFGPDNNSPLHF; CDR3 DNA: TGTGCCAGCAGCTTCGGACCGGACAATAATTCACCCCTCCACTTT
CDR3 length: 13; V gene: TRBV25-1; clone size: .; J gene: TRBJ2-5; D gene: TRBD2; CDR3 protein: CASSVAGAETQYF; CDR3 DNA: TGTGCCAGCAGTGTAGCGGGAGCGGAGACCCAGTACTTC